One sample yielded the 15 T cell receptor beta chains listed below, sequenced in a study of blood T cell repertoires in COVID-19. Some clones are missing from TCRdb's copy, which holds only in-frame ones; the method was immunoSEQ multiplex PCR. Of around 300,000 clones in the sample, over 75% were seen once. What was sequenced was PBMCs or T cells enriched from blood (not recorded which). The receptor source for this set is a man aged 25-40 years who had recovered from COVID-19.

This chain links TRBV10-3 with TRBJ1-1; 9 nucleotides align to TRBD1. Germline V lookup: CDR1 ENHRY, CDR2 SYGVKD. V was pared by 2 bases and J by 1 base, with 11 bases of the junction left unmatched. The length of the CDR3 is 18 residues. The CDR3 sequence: CAISEPGTGFVGNTEAFF. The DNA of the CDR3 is TGTGCCATCAGTGAGCCCGGGACAGGGTTCGTCGGGAACACTGAAGCTTTCTTT.

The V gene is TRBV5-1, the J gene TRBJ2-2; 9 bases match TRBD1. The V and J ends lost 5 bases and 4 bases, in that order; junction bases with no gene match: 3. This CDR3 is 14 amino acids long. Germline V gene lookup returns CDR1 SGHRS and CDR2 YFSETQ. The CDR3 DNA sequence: TGCGCCAGCAGACGGGACAGGGCCACCGGGGAGCTGTTTTTT. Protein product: CASRRDRATGELFF.

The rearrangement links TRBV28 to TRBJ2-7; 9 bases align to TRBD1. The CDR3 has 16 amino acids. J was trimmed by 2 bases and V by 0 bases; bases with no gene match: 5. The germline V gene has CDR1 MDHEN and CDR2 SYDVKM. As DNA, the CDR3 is TGTGCCAGCAGTTTATGGCTTACAGGGGGCCCCTACGAGCAGTACTTC. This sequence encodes CASSLWLTGGPYEQYF.

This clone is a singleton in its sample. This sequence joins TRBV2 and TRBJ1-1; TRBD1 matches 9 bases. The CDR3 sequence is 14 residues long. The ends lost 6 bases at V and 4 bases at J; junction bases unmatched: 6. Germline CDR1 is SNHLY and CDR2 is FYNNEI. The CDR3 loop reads CASSKQGAGTEAFF. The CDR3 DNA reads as TGTGCCAGCAGCAAACAGGGGGCTGGCACTGAAGCTTTCTTT.

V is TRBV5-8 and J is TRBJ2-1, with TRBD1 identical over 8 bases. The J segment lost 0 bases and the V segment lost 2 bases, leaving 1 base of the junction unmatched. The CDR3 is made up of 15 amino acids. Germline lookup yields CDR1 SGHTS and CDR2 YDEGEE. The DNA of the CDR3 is TGTGCCAGCAGCTTTACAGGGGGCTCCTACAATGAGCAGTTCTTC. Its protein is CASSFTGGSYNEQFF.

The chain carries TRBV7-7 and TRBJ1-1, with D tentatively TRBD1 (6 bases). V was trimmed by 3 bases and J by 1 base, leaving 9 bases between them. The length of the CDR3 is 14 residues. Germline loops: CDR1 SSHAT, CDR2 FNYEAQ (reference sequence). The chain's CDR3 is CASSLLQGNTEAFF. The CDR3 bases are TGTGCCAGCAGCTTGTTACAGGGGAACACTGAAGCTTTCTTT.

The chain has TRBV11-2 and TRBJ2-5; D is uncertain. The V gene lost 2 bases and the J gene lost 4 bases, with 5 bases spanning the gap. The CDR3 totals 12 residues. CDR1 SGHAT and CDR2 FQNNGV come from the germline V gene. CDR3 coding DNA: TGTGCCAGCAGCTTAATGAGAGAGACCCAGTACTTC. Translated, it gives CASSLMRETQYF.

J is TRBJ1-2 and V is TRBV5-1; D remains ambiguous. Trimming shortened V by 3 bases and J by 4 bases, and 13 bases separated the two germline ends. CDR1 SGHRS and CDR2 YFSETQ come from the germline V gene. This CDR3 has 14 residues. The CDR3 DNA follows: TGCGCCAGCAGCTCCGGGTCGGAACTCTATGGCTACACCTTC. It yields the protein CASSSGSELYGYTF.

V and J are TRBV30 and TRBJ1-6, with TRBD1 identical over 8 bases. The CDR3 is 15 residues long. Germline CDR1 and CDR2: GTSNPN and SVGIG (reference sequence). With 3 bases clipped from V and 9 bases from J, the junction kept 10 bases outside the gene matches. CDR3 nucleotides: TGTGCCTGGAGAGCAGCCGGGACAGGCGCTTCACCCCTCCACTTT. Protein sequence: CAWRAAGTGASPLHF. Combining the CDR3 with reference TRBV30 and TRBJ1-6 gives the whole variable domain SQTIHQWPATLVQPVGSPLSLECTVEGTSNPNLYWYRQAAGRGLQLLFYSVGIGQISSEVPQNLSASRPQDRQFILSSKKLLLSDSGFYLCAWRAAGTGASPLHFGNGTRLTVT.

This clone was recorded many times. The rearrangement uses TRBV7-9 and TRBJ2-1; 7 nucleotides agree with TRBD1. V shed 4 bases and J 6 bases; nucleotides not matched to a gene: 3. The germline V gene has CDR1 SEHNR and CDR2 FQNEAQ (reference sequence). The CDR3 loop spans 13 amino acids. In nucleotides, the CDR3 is TGTGCCAGCAGCTCCCCAGGGGGCAATGAGCAGTTCTTC. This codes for CASSSPGGNEQFF.

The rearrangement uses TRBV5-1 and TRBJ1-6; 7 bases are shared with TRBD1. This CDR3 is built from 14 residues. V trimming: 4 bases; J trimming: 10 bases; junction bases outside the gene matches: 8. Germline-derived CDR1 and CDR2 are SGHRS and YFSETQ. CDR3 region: CASSLTGPRSPLHF. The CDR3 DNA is TGCGCCAGCAGCCTGACAGGGCCGAGATCACCCCTCCACTTT. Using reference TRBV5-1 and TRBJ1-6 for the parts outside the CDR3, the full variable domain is KAGVTQTPRYLIKTRGQQVTLSCSPISGHRSVSWYQQTPGQGLQFLFEYFSETQRNKGNFPGRFSGRQFSNSRSEMNVSTLELGDSALYLCASSLTGPRSPLHFGNGTRLTVT.

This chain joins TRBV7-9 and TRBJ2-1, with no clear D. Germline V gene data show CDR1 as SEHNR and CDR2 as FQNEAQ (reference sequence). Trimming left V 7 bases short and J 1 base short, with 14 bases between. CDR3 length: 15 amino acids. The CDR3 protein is CASTPTAFSYNEQFF. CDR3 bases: TGTGCCAGCACCCCGACTGCCTTTTCCTACAATGAGCAGTTCTTC.

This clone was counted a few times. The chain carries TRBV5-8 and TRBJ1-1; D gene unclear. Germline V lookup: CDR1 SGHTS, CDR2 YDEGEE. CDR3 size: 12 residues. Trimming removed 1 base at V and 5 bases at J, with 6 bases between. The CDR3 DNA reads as TGTGCCAGCAGCTTGCACGGGACTGAAGCTTTCTTT. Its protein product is CASSLHGTEAFF.

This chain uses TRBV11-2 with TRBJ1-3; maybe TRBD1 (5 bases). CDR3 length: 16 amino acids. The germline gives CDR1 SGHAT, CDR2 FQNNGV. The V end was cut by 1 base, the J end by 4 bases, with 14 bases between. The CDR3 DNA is TGTGCCAGCAGCTTAGGTCAAGGGGCCGCAGGAAACACCATATATTTT. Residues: CASSLGQGAAGNTIYF.

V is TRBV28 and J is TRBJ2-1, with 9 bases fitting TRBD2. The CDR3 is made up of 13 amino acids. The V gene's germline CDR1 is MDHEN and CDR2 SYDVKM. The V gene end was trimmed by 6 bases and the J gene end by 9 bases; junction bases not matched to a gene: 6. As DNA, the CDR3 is TGTGCCAGCAGGGCTAGCGGGGACGGTGAGCAGTTCTTC. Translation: CASRASGDGEQFF.